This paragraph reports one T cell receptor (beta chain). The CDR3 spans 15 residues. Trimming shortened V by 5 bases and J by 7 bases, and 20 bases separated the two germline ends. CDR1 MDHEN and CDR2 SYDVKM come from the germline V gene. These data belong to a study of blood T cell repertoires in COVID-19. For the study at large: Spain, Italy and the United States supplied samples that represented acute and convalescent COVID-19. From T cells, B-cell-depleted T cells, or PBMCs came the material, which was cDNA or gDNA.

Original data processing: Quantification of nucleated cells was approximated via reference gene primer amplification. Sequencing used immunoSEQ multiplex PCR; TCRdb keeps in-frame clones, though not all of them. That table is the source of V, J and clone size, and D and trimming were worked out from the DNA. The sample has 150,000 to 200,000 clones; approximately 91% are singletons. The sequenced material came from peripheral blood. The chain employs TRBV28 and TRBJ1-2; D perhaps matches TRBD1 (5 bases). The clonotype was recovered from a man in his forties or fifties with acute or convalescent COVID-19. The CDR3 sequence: CASSQKDKLILGYTF. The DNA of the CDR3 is TGTGCCAGCAGTCAAAAGGACAAGTTAATTCTTGGCTACACCTTC.